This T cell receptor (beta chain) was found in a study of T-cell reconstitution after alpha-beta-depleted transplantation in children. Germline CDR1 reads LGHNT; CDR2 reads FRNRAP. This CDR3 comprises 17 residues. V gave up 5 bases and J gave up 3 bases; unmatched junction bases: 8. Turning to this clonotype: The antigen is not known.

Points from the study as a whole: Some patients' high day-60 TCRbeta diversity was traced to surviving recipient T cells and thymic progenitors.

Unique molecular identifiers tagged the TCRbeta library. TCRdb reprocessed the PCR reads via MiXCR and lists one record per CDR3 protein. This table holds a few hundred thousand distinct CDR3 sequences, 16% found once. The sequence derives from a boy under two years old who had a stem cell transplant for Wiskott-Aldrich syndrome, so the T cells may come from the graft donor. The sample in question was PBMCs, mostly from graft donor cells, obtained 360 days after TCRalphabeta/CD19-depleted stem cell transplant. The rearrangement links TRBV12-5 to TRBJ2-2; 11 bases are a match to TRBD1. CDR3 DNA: TGTGCTAGTGGTGAGGACAGGGGGCTATCCGACACCGGGGAGCTGTTTTTT. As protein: CASGEDRGLSDTGELFF.